The rows below give T cell receptor beta chains drawn from one sample of a study of T cell responses to AZD1222 COVID-19 vaccine. The data were produced by immunoSEQ multiplex PCR, yet TCRdb's version contains in-frame clones alone and is incomplete. The sample holds 80,000 to 100,000 clones; around 84% are singletons and the top ten take more than 5%. The material was peripheral blood, obtained 28 days after the second AZD1222 dose. The receptors stem from an adult who received the AZD1222 COVID-19 vaccine. The CDR3 runs from the conserved cysteine through the conserved F or W. The D gene is left open where the match is weak. Rows give clone size only sometimes, using once, few, many, or a class for an expanded clone.

clone_size: .; v_call: TRBV19; j_call: TRBJ2-7; d_call: .; cdr3_length: 13; cdr3_aa: CASSIAQGREQYF
clone_size: .; v_call: TRBV7-2; j_call: TRBJ1-3; d_call: .; cdr3_length: 13; cdr3_aa: CASSFALRDTIYF
clone_size: .; v_call: TRBV16; j_call: TRBJ2-1; d_call: .; cdr3_length: 13; cdr3_aa: CASSQTTNNEQFF
clone_size: once; v_call: TRBV2; j_call: TRBJ1-2; d_call: .; cdr3_length: 14; cdr3_aa: CASSTLGAPDGYTF
clone_size: once; v_call: TRBV4-1; j_call: TRBJ1-2; d_call: TRBD1; cdr3_length: 15; cdr3_aa: CASSQEEGANYGYTF
clone_size: once; v_call: TRBV12-5; j_call: TRBJ1-1; d_call: TRBD1; cdr3_length: 15; cdr3_aa: CASGLVQDRGTEAFF
clone_size: .; v_call: TRBV28; j_call: TRBJ1-5; d_call: .; cdr3_length: 16; cdr3_aa: CASSRKSGVSNQPQHF
clone_size: .; v_call: TRBV4-2; j_call: TRBJ1-2; d_call: TRBD1; cdr3_length: 14; cdr3_aa: CASSRMDRGPGYTF
clone_size: .; v_call: TRBV12-3/TRBV12-4; j_call: TRBJ1-2; d_call: .; cdr3_length: 13; cdr3_aa: CASNSDRSLGYTF
clone_size: .; v_call: TRBV19; j_call: TRBJ2-1; d_call: .; cdr3_length: 17; cdr3_aa: CASSIGASASSYNEQFF
clone_size: .; v_call: TRBV28; j_call: TRBJ1-2; d_call: .; cdr3_length: 15; cdr3_aa: CASSFDEGGNYGYTF
clone_size: once; v_call: TRBV10-2; j_call: TRBJ2-7; d_call: .; cdr3_length: 15; cdr3_aa: CASSESGGATYEQYF
clone_size: .; v_call: TRBV30; j_call: TRBJ1-4; d_call: TRBD1; cdr3_length: 17; cdr3_aa: CAWSVRTGFATNEKLFF
clone_size: .; v_call: TRBV3-1/TRBV3-2; j_call: TRBJ2-3; d_call: .; cdr3_length: 13; cdr3_aa: CASSSWETDTQYF
clone_size: .; v_call: TRBV20-1; j_call: TRBJ1-1; d_call: .; cdr3_length: 10; cdr3_aa: CSAIETEAFF
clone_size: .; v_call: TRBV18; j_call: TRBJ2-5; d_call: .; cdr3_length: 14; cdr3_aa: CASSPPGYQETQYF
clone_size: .; v_call: TRBV15; j_call: TRBJ2-7; d_call: TRBD1; cdr3_length: 16; cdr3_aa: CATSREAGTGGYEQYF
clone_size: .; v_call: TRBV24-1; j_call: TRBJ2-3; d_call: .; cdr3_length: 17; cdr3_aa: CATSDLSGSPEGDTQYF
clone_size: .; v_call: TRBV6-4; j_call: TRBJ1-2; d_call: .; cdr3_length: 13; cdr3_aa: CASSDVEGTTPIF
clone_size: .; v_call: TRBV6-5; j_call: TRBJ2-7; d_call: .; cdr3_length: 13; cdr3_aa: CASDSTISYEQYF
clone_size: .; v_call: TRBV3-1/TRBV3-2; j_call: TRBJ2-4; d_call: .; cdr3_length: 17; cdr3_aa: CASSQDWTGGLLNIQYF
clone_size: once; v_call: TRBV6-5; j_call: TRBJ1-2; d_call: .; cdr3_length: 13; cdr3_aa: CASSRGGGSGYTF
clone_size: .; v_call: TRBV28; j_call: TRBJ1-6; d_call: .; cdr3_length: 9; cdr3_aa: CATSLALHF
clone_size: .; v_call: TRBV28; j_call: TRBJ1-3; d_call: .; cdr3_length: 15; cdr3_aa: CASSPPIVSGNTIYF
clone_size: .; v_call: TRBV6-5; j_call: TRBJ1-1; d_call: .; cdr3_length: 15; cdr3_aa: CASSYSAFGNTEAFF
clone_size: .; v_call: TRBV3-1/TRBV3-2; j_call: TRBJ1-3; d_call: .; cdr3_length: 17; cdr3_aa: CASSQSPPTTSGNTIYF
clone_size: .; v_call: TRBV7-2; j_call: TRBJ2-5; d_call: TRBD2; cdr3_length: 17; cdr3_aa: CASSLATGGAGGWDQYF
clone_size: .; v_call: TRBV6-1; j_call: TRBJ2-5; d_call: .; cdr3_length: 16; cdr3_aa: CASSEGVAEWIETQYF
clone_size: .; v_call: TRBV3-1/TRBV3-2; j_call: TRBJ2-1; d_call: .; cdr3_length: 18; cdr3_aa: CASSDKSRGNALGNEQFF
clone_size: few; v_call: TRBV5-1; j_call: TRBJ1-6; d_call: .; cdr3_length: 15; cdr3_aa: CASSSGTSYNSPLHF
clone_size: .; v_call: TRBV11-1; j_call: TRBJ1-5; d_call: TRBD1; cdr3_length: 13; cdr3_aa: CASSINRGKPQHF
clone_size: .; v_call: TRBV6-1; j_call: TRBJ2-1; d_call: TRBD1; cdr3_length: 16; cdr3_aa: CASSEPGQGSYNEQFF
clone_size: once; v_call: TRBV12-3/TRBV12-4; j_call: TRBJ1-5; d_call: .; cdr3_length: 13; cdr3_aa: CASNLGGNQPQHF
clone_size: .; v_call: TRBV6-2/TRBV6-3; j_call: TRBJ2-1; d_call: .; cdr3_length: 15; cdr3_aa: CASSRGGAPWSEQFF
clone_size: few; v_call: TRBV7-9; j_call: TRBJ2-1; d_call: .; cdr3_length: 15; cdr3_aa: CASSPPRVGLNEQFF
clone_size: .; v_call: TRBV4-1; j_call: TRBJ1-4; d_call: .; cdr3_length: 17; cdr3_aa: CASSQGERASTNEKLFF